The rows below give T cell receptor beta chains drawn from one sample of a study of blood T cell repertoires in COVID-19. The protocol was immunoSEQ multiplex PCR, while the TCRdb copy is restricted to in-frame clones and leaves out a portion. The sample includes 130,000 to 150,000 clones, approximately 90% of them seen just once. The specimen sequenced was PBMCs or T cells enriched from blood (not recorded which). These receptors were taken from a woman aged 40 to 49 who had been exposed to COVID-19. Both conserved end residues are part of each CDR3. Each record gives: V gene, clone size, J gene, D gene, CDR3 DNA, CDR3 protein. D genes are given only for firm matches. Clone size, where shown, is once, few, many, or a class for clones that have expanded.

>TRBV4-3|once|TRBJ2-2|-
TGCGCCAGCAGCCAACTCGTTACGGGAGTGGCCGGGGAGCTGTTTTTT
CASSQLVTGVAGELFF
>TRBV5-1|-|TRBJ1-4|TRBD1
TGCGCCAGCAGCTTTGGAGGGACGACAGGGAATAATGAAAAACTGTTTTTT
CASSFGGTTGNNEKLFF
>TRBV5-6|-|TRBJ1-5|-
TGTGCCAGCAGCTTGAGGACGGGGAATCAGCCCCAGCATTTT
CASSLRTGNQPQHF
>TRBV27|-|TRBJ2-7|TRBD2
TGTGCCAGCAGCTTACACGGGACTAGCGGGACCTACGAGCAGTACTTC
CASSLHGTSGTYEQYF
>TRBV28|-|TRBJ2-1|-
TGTGCCAGCAGCGGGAGTTACAATGAGCAGTTCTTC
CASSGSYNEQFF
>TRBV19|-|TRBJ2-1|-
TGTGCCAGTAGTACGGGGAGTGAGCAGTTCTTC
CASSTGSEQFF
>TRBV24-1|-|TRBJ2-3|-
TGTGCCACCAGTGACGTGGGACTTACAGATACGCAGTATTTT
CATSDVGLTDTQYF
>TRBV5-6|-|TRBJ2-5|-
TGTGCCAGCAGCTTCGAGGGCTTGGTGGAGACCCAGTACTTC
CASSFEGLVETQYF
>TRBV5-6|-|TRBJ1-1|-
TGTGCCAGCAGCTTCGACGCCGGAGGAATGAACACTGAAGCTTTCTTT
CASSFDAGGMNTEAFF
>TRBV11-2|few|TRBJ1-4|-
TGTGCCAGCAGCTCGAGGATTGCAAATGAAAAACTGTTTTTT
CASSSRIANEKLFF
>TRBV6-1|-|TRBJ1-5|-
TGTGCCAGCAGTGAAGCCCTTCTTGCCAAGGGGGATTTT
CASSEALLAKGDF
>TRBV2|-|TRBJ1-5|TRBD1
TGTGCCAGCAGAGTACCGACGACAGGGATAGTAGGGTATAGCAATCAGCCCCAGCATTTT
CASRVPTTGIVGYSNQPQHF
>TRBV28|-|TRBJ2-6|-
TGTGCCAGCAGTTTGACACACAGGTCTGGGGCCAACGTCCTGACTTTC
CASSLTHRSGANVLTF
>TRBV6-5|-|TRBJ2-7|-
TGTGCCAGCAGTTATAAGGCGGACTCCTACGAGCAGTACTTC
CASSYKADSYEQYF
>TRBV18|once|TRBJ2-7|-
TGTGCCAGCTCACCCACGACATTTGGGCTGACATCCTACGAGCAGTACTTC
CASSPTTFGLTSYEQYF
>TRBV13|few|TRBJ2-1|TRBD2
TGTGCCAGCAGCCCCAGGACTAGCGGGGTTGGCTACAATGAGCAGTTCTTC
CASSPRTSGVGYNEQFF
>TRBV7-2|-|TRBJ2-2|TRBD2
TGTGCCAGCAGCCCAAATAGCGGGGGGGCCGGGGAGCTGTTTTTT
CASSPNSGGAGELFF
>TRBV29-1|-|TRBJ1-1|-
TGCAGCGGGGGTGACAGGAGGAACACTGAAGCTTTCTTT
CSGGDRRNTEAFF
>TRBV6-5|-|TRBJ2-7|TRBD1
TGTGCCAGCAGCCATGGAACAGGGGGCATGGGCGAGCAGTACTTC
CASSHGTGGMGEQYF
>TRBV28|-|TRBJ1-3|-
TGTGCCAGCAGTCCCCCCTACTCTGGAAACACCATATATTTT
CASSPPYSGNTIYF
>TRBV29-1|-|TRBJ1-2|TRBD1
TGCAGCGTTGCCACTTCAGACAGGGGAGAGGGCTACACCTTC
CSVATSDRGEGYTF
>TRBV3-1/TRBV3-2|-|TRBJ2-3|TRBD2
TGTGCCAGCAGCCCTGGACTAGCGAAAGATACGCAGTATTTT
CASSPGLAKDTQYF
>TRBV9|-|TRBJ2-7|TRBD2
TGTGCCAGCAGCCTGACACAAGCGGGACTCACCCGCGAGCAGTACTTC
CASSLTQAGLTREQYF
>TRBV6-5|few|TRBJ1-6|-
TGTGCCAGCAGCATTAACAAAGATTCACCCCTCCACTTT
CASSINKDSPLHF
>TRBV5-4|-|TRBJ2-2|TRBD1
TGTGCCAGCAGCTTAACAGGGGGCAGGGAGCTGTTTTTT
CASSLTGGRELFF
>TRBV11-2|-|TRBJ2-1|TRBD2
TGTGCCAGCAGCTTAGGAGCGGGGGGGAACAATGAGCAGTTCTTC
CASSLGAGGNNEQFF
>TRBV5-4|once|TRBJ2-1|TRBD2
TGTGCCAGCAGCTTGGAGGGCGGGGGGTACAATGAGCAGTTCTTC
CASSLEGGGYNEQFF
>TRBV3-1/TRBV3-2|-|TRBJ1-1|TRBD1
TGTGCCAGCAGCCCAGACAGGGGAACTGAAGCTTTCTTT
CASSPDRGTEAFF
>TRBV6-1|few|TRBJ2-1|-
TGTGCCAGCAGTGAAGCGGGGGAGGCCTACAATGAGCAGTTCTTC
CASSEAGEAYNEQFF
>TRBV4-3|-|TRBJ2-1|-
TGCGCCAGCAGCCCATGGACTGGGGACAATGAGCAGTTCTTC
CASSPWTGDNEQFF
>TRBV5-1|-|TRBJ2-2|TRBD1
TGCGCCAGCAGCTGGGGCGACAGGGCGGGCACCGGGGAGCTGTTTTTT
CASSWGDRAGTGELFF
>TRBV5-1|-|TRBJ1-5|-
TGCGCCAGCAAACTAGGTGAGGCTAGCAATCAGCCCCAGCATTTT
CASKLGEASNQPQHF
>TRBV9|-|TRBJ1-1|TRBD1
TGTGCCAGCAGCGTAGGTCCAGGGGGCATGAACACTGAAGCTTTCTTT
CASSVGPGGMNTEAFF
>TRBV18|-|TRBJ2-3|-
TGTGCCAGCTCCCCAACGACAGGAAACACAGATACGCAGTATTTT
CASSPTTGNTDTQYF
>TRBV7-3|-|TRBJ2-1|TRBD1
TGTGCCAGCAGCTCCCCCGGGACAGACTCCTACAATGAGCAGTTCTTC
CASSSPGTDSYNEQFF
>TRBV7-2|-|TRBJ1-5|TRBD1
TGTGCCAGCAGCTTGGGCACAGGGGGCAGTCAGCCCCAGCATTTT
CASSLGTGGSQPQHF
>TRBV4-3|-|TRBJ2-1|TRBD2
TGCGCCAGCAGCCAAGGGACTAGACCCAATGAGCAGTTCTTC
CASSQGTRPNEQFF
>TRBV21-1|-|TRBJ1-1|-
TGTGCCAGCAGCTCGAGAGGGTACAACAGGGGGCCTGAAGCTTTCTTT
CASSSRGYNRGPEAFF
>TRBV3-1/TRBV3-2|-|TRBJ2-3|TRBD2
TGTGCCAGCAGCCACGAAGCGGGAAGGGCAGATACGCAGTATTTT
CASSHEAGRADTQYF
>TRBV29-1|-|TRBJ1-4|TRBD1
TGCAGCGCTACGGACAGGGGGCTCTCTAATGAAAAACTGTTTTTT
CSATDRGLSNEKLFF